This T cell receptor (beta chain) derives from a study of blood T cell repertoires in COVID-19 (TCRdb year 2020). With regard to the full study: The collaborator samples originated in the United States, Italy and Spain and spanned the acute and convalescent phases of COVID-19. The dataset comprised deeply sampled blood TCRbeta repertoires from subjects exposed to, actively infected with, or recovered from COVID-19. The repertoires were released in a freely available public database intended as a resource for research on the immune response to SARS-CoV-2. The sample metadata nearly always contained a de-identified subject ID, COVID-19 status, age in years and sex. Samples came from the ongoing ImmuneRACE study (first 160 participants) plus 1,254 subjects from 6 global collaborators. Where HLA class I and class II types were available, the types were taken from metadata supplied by the sample provider, not from assay-based typing. The prospective study material was composed of cDNA or gDNA derived from T cells, B-cell-depleted T cells, or PBMCs.

TCRbeta CDR3 regions were amplified from genomic DNA using the immunoSEQ Assay, a bias-controlled multiplex PCR. The paper's data handling went like this. Nucleated cell counts per sample were estimated from amplification of reference gene primers within the assay. To quantify the absolute abundance of each unique TCRbeta CDR3 rearrangement, sequence reads were collapsed and filtered. Productive Simpson clonality was computed per sample as the square root of Simpson's diversity index over productive rearrangements. Drawn from immuneACCESS, this table holds only the in-frame rearrangements with V and J called that TCRdb kept. Clones are partly lost; checked studies trace under half to an unresolved V gene and leave the rest unexplained. Clone size and V and J calls were adopted from that table, with D and trimming inferred from the DNA. Present in this sample are about 200,000 clones, approximately 90% of which were seen just once. Jointly, the top ten make up around 5.8% of the sample.

This clone was counted a single time. Its antigen is still unknown. Base qualities are missing; no much larger clone stands one base away. Whole blood was collected in K2EDTA tubes by collaborating institutions according to the institutions' own protocols. For TCRbeta analysis, collaborator samples were shipped as frozen whole blood, as isolated PBMCs, or as DNA extracted from either sample type. What the research found in general, with its limitations: How much clinical and demographic metadata was included differed by source and by participant, and the metadata was provided uncurated.

The receptor's source is a man aged 35 to 55 with active or convalescent COVID-19. Sequencing used peripheral blood.

At the DNA level, the sequence is TGTGCCATCGGACTAGCGGACTCCTACGAGCAGTACTTC. This translates into CAIGLADSYEQYF. The chain links TRBV2 with TRBJ2-7; 10 middle bases align to TRBD2. Measured from the cysteine to the phenylalanine, the CDR3 is 13 residues long. Only the CDR3 part of the read is kept: 39 bases, read in frame from the first base. Clipping removes 10 bases from V and 0 bases from J, with 3 as the unmatched junction base count. The germline V gene yields SNHLY for CDR1 and FYNNEI for CDR2.